A single sample is the source of the 30 T cell receptor beta chains below, sequenced in a study of blood T cells in healthy people across ages. Combining a sample-barcoded 5' primer with a J-beta primer mix, a second PCR ran for roughly 7 to 11 cycles. TCRdb re-called the 5' RACE reads through MiXCR, storing one row per CDR3 protein. The table has around 800,000 distinct CDR3 sequences, about 55% seen once. Sequenced: blood. The receptors here all came from a man older than 75 in good health.

V and J are TRBV2 and TRBJ2-1; D is unclear. This CDR3 spans 15 amino acids. Trimming removed 10 bases from V and 1 base from J, with 17 bases in between. Germline lookup yields CDR1 SNHLY and CDR2 FYNNEI. CDR3 loop: CATYPKQESYNEQFF. The CDR3, as DNA: TGTGCCACCTACCCGAAGCAAGAATCCTACAATGAGCAGTTCTTC.

This clonotype was found a few times. The chain joins TRBV2 to TRBJ2-1; tentatively, D is TRBD2 (7 bases). V lost 2 bases to trimming and J lost 5 bases, with 13 bases between them. Germline-derived CDR1 and CDR2 are SNHLY and FYNNEI. The CDR3 loop spans 15 amino acids. Here the CDR3 DNA reads TGTGCCAGCAGTGAAACCGGGGGGCCCCACAATGAGCAGTTCTTC. Translating gives CASSETGGPHNEQFF.

The chain has TRBV3-1 and TRBJ2-7; 8 nucleotides agree with TRBD1. The ends lost 8 bases at V and 3 bases at J; junction bases unmatched: 3. The CDR3 length is 12 residues. The germline V gene has CDR1 LGHDT and CDR2 YNNKEL (reference sequence). In DNA, the CDR3 is TGTGCCAGCCGACAGGGGAACTACGAGCAGTACTTC. This sequence encodes CASRQGNYEQYF.

This chain joins TRBV7-8 and TRBJ2-3, with TRBD2 identical over 8 bases. CDR3 length: 17 residues. The ends lost 7 bases at V and 0 bases at J; junction bases unmatched: 12. Germline V gives CDR1 SGHVS, CDR2 FQNEAQ. CDR3 residues: CASTLKGSSGSTDTQYF. The CDR3 DNA follows: TGTGCCAGCACTCTAAAAGGGTCTAGCGGGAGCACAGATACGCAGTATTTT.

The table lists this clonotype with a few counts. The chain joins TRBV29-1 to TRBJ2-7; maybe TRBD1 (6 bases). V was cut by 3 bases and J by 8 bases, with 14 bases left in between. This CDR3 has 12 amino acids. Looked up from germline, CDR1 is SQVTM and CDR2 is ANQGSEA. The CDR3 reads CSVDRGAKKQYF. The CDR3, as DNA: TGCAGCGTTGACAGGGGCGCTAAGAAGCAGTACTTC.

The chain recombines TRBV20-1 with TRBJ2-6; unclear D gene. V lost 3 bases, J lost 2 bases, and 8 bases lay in between. This CDR3 comprises 14 residues. The V gene's germline CDR1 is DFQATT and CDR2 SNEGSKA (reference sequence). CDR3 in amino acids: CSARSATGANVLTF. The CDR3 nucleotides read TGCAGTGCTAGGTCCGCGACTGGGGCCAACGTCCTGACTTTC.

J is TRBJ2-1 and V is TRBV7-2; D gene unclear. The germline CDR1 and CDR2 sequences are SGHTA and FQGNSA. The CDR3 has 14 amino acids. Trimming took off 4 bases at V and 8 bases at J, with 15 bases between the two ends. The CDR3 coding sequence is TGTGCCAGCAGCTCCGGCGTGGGGTTCGATGAGCAGTTCTTC. This encodes CASSSGVGFDEQFF.

J is TRBJ2-1 and V is TRBV29-1; the match to TRBD2 covers 9 bases. CDR3 size: 14 residues. CDR1 is SQVTM and CDR2 is ANQGSEA in the germline V gene. V shed 7 bases and J 4 bases; nucleotides not matched to a gene: 8. CDR3 sequence reads: CSATRTSEYNEQFF. The DNA for the CDR3 is TGCAGCGCTACGAGGACTAGCGAGTACAATGAGCAGTTCTTC.

This clonotype has only a few counts. The V gene is TRBV20-1, the J gene TRBJ2-7; TRBD2 matches at 7 bases. Germline V gives CDR1 DFQATT, CDR2 SNEGSKA (reference sequence). J gave up 0 bases and V 3 bases, and 8 bases lay outside the gene matches. The length of the CDR3 is 15 residues. As DNA, the CDR3 is TGCAGTGCTAGGCGTCCTAGCGGAGCCTCCTACGAGCAGTACTTC. Protein: CSARRPSGASYEQYF.

This rearrangement joins TRBV28 to TRBJ1-2, with D maybe TRBD1 (6 bases). The V gene's germline CDR1 is MDHEN and CDR2 SYDVKM. V was clipped by 6 bases and J by 4 bases, with 12 bases between them. This CDR3 spans 13 amino acids. The CDR3 region is CASSRGLPYGYTF. The CDR3 DNA is TGTGCCAGCAGCAGGGGACTGCCCTATGGCTACACCTTC.

The chain recombines TRBV9 with TRBJ2-4, with TRBD2 matching over 7 bases. The end of the DNA aligns better with TRBJ2-5, so the J call may be wrong. The CDR3 is made up of 17 amino acids. Germline V gene sequence: CDR1 SGDLS, CDR2 YYNGEE. CDR3 loop: CASSVQPKSSGGETQYF. The CDR3 DNA follows: TGTGCCAGCAGCGTCCAGCCCAAGTCTAGCGGAGGAGAGACCCAGTACTTC.

The chain has TRBV6-1 and TRBJ2-7; no clear D gene. Germline V lookup: CDR1 MNHNS, CDR2 SASEGT. With 2 bases removed from V and 2 bases from J, the gap between germline ends came to 7 bases. The CDR3 sequence is 13 residues long. CDR3 bases: TGTGCCAGCAGTGAATCCCCCACCTACGAGCAGTACTTC. This encodes CASSESPTYEQYF.

This clonotype was detected only once. This chain uses TRBV6-5 with TRBJ2-7, with 9 bases aligning to TRBD2. The CDR3 is made up of 13 amino acids. V trimming: 5 bases; J trimming: 5 bases; junction bases outside the gene matches: 4. The germline gives CDR1 MNHEY, CDR2 SVGAGI. DNA for the CDR3: TGTGCCAGCAGTCGAGCGGGAGGCCACGAGCAGTACTTC. It encodes CASSRAGGHEQYF.

This clonotype was picked up a small number of times. V and J are TRBV27 and TRBJ2-7; D is perhaps TRBD2 (6 bases). Germline V gene lookup returns CDR1 MNHEY and CDR2 SMNVEV (reference sequence). CDR3 length equals 13 residues. Trimming stripped 6 bases from V and 0 bases from J, with 9 bases between. The CDR3 sequence is CASRSGGSYEQYF. CDR3 DNA: TGTGCCAGCAGGTCCGGGGGCTCCTACGAGCAGTACTTC.

This clonotype was seen a few times. The rearrangement joins TRBV20-1 to TRBJ2-1; D call uncertain. Germline values: CDR1 DFQATT, CDR2 SNEGSKA (reference sequence). The germline V and J ends were trimmed by 2 bases and 2 bases, with 4 bases remaining between them. The CDR3 has 12 residues. CDR3 loop: CSARNPYNEQFF. The CDR3 nucleotides read TGCAGTGCTAGAAACCCCTACAATGAGCAGTTCTTC.

The V call is TRBV24-1, the J call TRBJ2-4, with 7 positions matching TRBD2. Trimming at V came to 3 bases and at J to 6 bases, leaving 7 bases not matched to a gene. Germline V CDR1 and CDR2: KGHDR, SFDVKD. The CDR3 totals 15 residues. CDR3 sequence: CATSDPRDYGNIQYF. CDR3 nucleotide sequence: TGTGCCACCAGTGATCCGCGGGACTATGGAAACATTCAGTACTTC.

The chain combines TRBV5-1 with TRBJ1-1, with D possibly being TRBD1 (5 bases). V gave up 0 bases and J gave up 7 bases, with 10 bases separating them. Looked up from germline, CDR1 is SGHRS and CDR2 is YFSETQ. CDR3 length: 13 amino acids. The CDR3 region is CASSLGGENEAFF. CDR3 sequence (DNA): TGCGCCAGCAGCTTGGGAGGGGAGAATGAAGCTTTCTTT.

Regarding this clonotype: A much larger clone lies one base from this, so it may be a read error. The rearrangement uses TRBV9 and TRBJ2-3; D gene unclear. The length of the CDR3 is 15 residues. Trimming removed 3 bases at V and 2 bases at J, with 13 bases between. Germline values: CDR1 SGDLS, CDR2 YYNGEE. CDR3 nucleotide sequence: TGTGCCAGCAGCGCAGAGGCCGGCTACACAGATACGCAGTATTTT. Translating gives CASSAEAGYTDTQYF.

The gene calls are TRBV11-2 and TRBJ1-2; D is possibly TRBD1 (5 bases). Trimming removed 5 bases at V and 2 bases at J, with 12 bases between. Germline CDR1 SGHAT, CDR2 FQNNGV. The CDR3 covers 14 residues. In DNA form, the CDR3 reads TGTGCCAGCAGCCCACTCGGGACGAACTATGGCTACACCTTC. Translated: CASSPLGTNYGYTF.

The CDR3: CSARAIFYEQYF. CDR3 coding DNA: TGCAGTGCTAGAGCGATCTTCTACGAGCAGTACTTC. The chain combines TRBV20-1 with TRBJ2-7; D unresolved. This CDR3 has 12 amino acids. Between the trimmed V and J ends, which lost 1 base and 3 bases, there was a span of 7 bases. CDR1 is DFQATT and CDR2 is SNEGSKA in the germline V gene (reference sequence).

The V and J genes are TRBV10-3 and TRBJ2-3; D might be TRBD2 (6 bases). CDR3 length equals 16 residues. CDR1 is ENHRY, CDR2 SYGVKD, per germline. Deletions cut 2 bases from V and 4 bases from J, with 16 bases between. The CDR3 is CAISEPQPGGSDTQYF. CDR3 nucleotides: TGTGCCATCAGTGAGCCGCAACCTGGAGGGTCAGATACGCAGTATTTT.

This clonotype was detected only a few times. V usage is TRBV29-1 and J usage is TRBJ1-2; no clear D. The CDR3 covers 10 residues. The V and J ends lost 3 bases and 6 bases respectively, with 5 bases between them. Germline V gene sequence: CDR1 SQVTM, CDR2 ANQGSEA. The CDR3 loop is CSVDADGYTF. The CDR3 bases are TGCAGCGTTGATGCGGATGGCTACACCTTC.

V is TRBV5-1 and J is TRBJ1-1, with TRBD1 identical over 7 bases. Germline CDR1 SGHRS, CDR2 YFSETQ. The CDR3 consists of 16 residues. The V and J ends lost 4 bases and 0 bases, in that order; junction bases with no gene match: 9. CDR3 loop: CASSAETGRVNTEAFF. The CDR3 DNA reads as TGCGCCAGCAGCGCCGAGACAGGGCGAGTGAACACTGAAGCTTTCTTT.

There are many counts of this clonotype. The chain recombines TRBV4-1 with TRBJ2-7, with D unclear. The V end was cut by 0 bases, the J end by 5 bases, with 11 bases between. The germline V gene has CDR1 MGHRA and CDR2 YSYEKL. There are 14 residues in the CDR3. CDR3 protein: CASSQDPGRNEQYF. The CDR3 nucleotides are TGCGCCAGCAGCCAAGATCCAGGTCGAAACGAGCAGTACTTC.

Concerning this clonotype: A much larger clone lies one base from this, so it may be a read error. The V gene is TRBV24-1, the J gene TRBJ2-5; D possibly corresponds to TRBD2 (6 bases). The CDR3 runs to 15 residues. The germline gives CDR1 KGHDR, CDR2 SFDVKD. The CDR3 spells CATSDPTPGGETQCF. Written as DNA, the CDR3 is TGTGCCACCAGTGACCCGACCCCCGGGGGAGAGACCCAGTGCTTC.

This clonotype appeared a few times. This chain links TRBV13 with TRBJ2-7; 13 bases fit TRBD2. The CDR3 is 16 residues long. The V gene's germline CDR1 is PRHDT and CDR2 FYEKMQ (reference sequence). J was trimmed by 3 bases and V by 0 bases; bases with no gene match: 2. The CDR3 loop is CASSLGGLAGYYEQYF. Written as DNA, the CDR3 is TGTGCCAGCAGCTTAGGGGGACTAGCGGGATACTACGAGCAGTACTTC.

V is TRBV12-3 or TRBV12-4 and J is TRBJ2-1; no clear D gene. Trimming shortened V by 6 bases and J by 10 bases, and 19 bases separated the two germline ends. The CDR3 spans 14 residues. The CDR3 here is CASSPVQSGWEQFF. As DNA, the CDR3 is TGTGCCAGCAGCCCCGTCCAATCCGGGTGGGAGCAGTTCTTC.

This clonotype showed up just a few times. V and J are TRBV6-1 and TRBJ2-7, with D possibly matching TRBD2 (6 bases). Germline CDR1 MNHNS, CDR2 SASEGT. V was cut by 6 bases and J by 6 bases, with 27 bases left in between. The CDR3 loop spans 17 amino acids. The CDR3 spells CASSNHHMAGRPPEQYF. In DNA form, the CDR3 reads TGTGCCAGCAGCAATCACCACATGGCGGGAAGGCCCCCCGAGCAGTACTTC.

This clonotype occurred a few times. The chain is built from TRBV5-1 and TRBJ2-6; TRBD1 agrees at 10 bases. The J segment lost 1 base and the V segment lost 0 bases, leaving 4 bases of the junction unmatched. The length of the CDR3 is 18 residues. Germline V gene data show CDR1 as SGHRS and CDR2 as YFSETQ. The CDR3 is CASSLGDRGFSGANVLTF. The CDR3 coding sequence is TGCGCCAGCAGCTTGGGGGACAGGGGATTTTCTGGGGCCAACGTCCTGACTTTC.

The V and J genes are TRBV11-3 and TRBJ2-2, with 8 bases that match TRBD2. J lost 6 bases, V lost 5 bases, and 11 bases had no gene match. Germline-derived CDR1 and CDR2 are SGHNT and YENEEA. The CDR3 is made up of 16 amino acids. CDR3 nucleotide sequence: TGTGCCAGCAGCCGAATAGCGGGGAGAAATCCCGGGGAGCTGTTTTTT. It yields the protein CASSRIAGRNPGELFF.